This TCR beta chain was recovered during a study of blood T cell repertoires in COVID-19. Sequenced by immunoSEQ multiplex PCR; TCRdb stores in-frame clones only, minus some. The table shows about 110,000 clones, with around 83% occurring only once. This sequence originates from a man aged 35 to 55 with acute or convalescent COVID-19. Sequencing was done on a sample of peripheral blood.

CDR3 residues: CASSQGAGGAYNEQFF. The CDR3 bases are TGCGCCAGCAGCCAAGGGGCGGGGGGCGCTTACAATGAGCAGTTCTTC. The chain combines TRBV4-1 with TRBJ2-1; 8 bases fit TRBD2. The CDR3 covers 16 residues. Trimming cost V 1 base and J 4 bases; bases outside gene matches: 6. CDR1 and CDR2 from the germline V gene are MGHRA and YSYEKL.